This T cell receptor beta chain was retrieved from a study of human T cells and chemical hapten exposure. Using its own MiXCR run on the RACE reads, TCRdb lists one record per CDR3 protein. Of tens of thousands of distinct CDR3 sequences in the sample, over 5.5% were seen once. Time point reported: patch test 1, 2 weeks after DPC sensitization. Indicated treatment: therapeutic diphenylcyclopropenone sensitization with weekly scalp DPC. Before extraction, the whole blood was not fractionated, and total RNA was taken from it. The CDR3 spans 12 residues. The V end was cut by 0 bases, the J end by 2 bases, with 4 bases between. Germline V CDR1 and CDR2: GTSNPN, SVGIG (reference sequence).

The specimen was whole blood, collected in connection with sensitization to the hapten diphenylcyclopropenone (DPC). This receptor was identified in a woman aged 30 to 39 with alopecia areata. Some clones in this sample may be carry-over from other donors' samples. This chain uses TRBV30 with TRBJ2-5; no reliable D call. The CDR3 here is CAWSVHQETQYF. CDR3 coding DNA: TGTGCCTGGAGTGTACATCAAGAGACCCAGTACTTC. The whole variable domain, filled in from reference TRBV30 and TRBJ2-5, reads SQTIHQWPATLVQPVGSPLSLECTVEGTSNPNLYWYRQAAGRGLQLLFYSVGIGQISSEVPQNLSASRPQDRQFILSSKKLLLSDSGFYLCAWSVHQETQYFGPGTRLLVL.